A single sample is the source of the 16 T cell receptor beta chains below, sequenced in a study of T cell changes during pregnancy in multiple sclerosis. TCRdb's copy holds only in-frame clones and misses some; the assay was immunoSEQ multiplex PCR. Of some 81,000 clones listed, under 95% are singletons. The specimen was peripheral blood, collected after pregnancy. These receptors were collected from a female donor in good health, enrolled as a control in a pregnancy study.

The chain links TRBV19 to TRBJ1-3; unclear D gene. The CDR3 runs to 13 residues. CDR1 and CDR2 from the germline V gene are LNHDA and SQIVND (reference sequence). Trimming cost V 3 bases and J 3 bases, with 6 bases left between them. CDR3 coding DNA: TGTGCCAGTAGTATCACAGATGGAAACACCATATATTTT. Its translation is CASSITDGNTIYF.

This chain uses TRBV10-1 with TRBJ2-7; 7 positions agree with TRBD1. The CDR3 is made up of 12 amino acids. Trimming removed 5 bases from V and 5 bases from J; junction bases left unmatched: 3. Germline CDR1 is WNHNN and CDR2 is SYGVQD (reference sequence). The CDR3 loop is CASSRQGDEQYF. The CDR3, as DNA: TGCGCCAGCAGTCGGCAGGGGGACGAGCAGTACTTC.

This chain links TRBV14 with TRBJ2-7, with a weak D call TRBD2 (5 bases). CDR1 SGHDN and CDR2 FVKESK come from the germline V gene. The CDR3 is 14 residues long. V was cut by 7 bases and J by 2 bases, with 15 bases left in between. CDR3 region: CASNKRVGTYEQYF. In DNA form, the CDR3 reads TGTGCCAGCAACAAGAGGGTAGGGACCTACGAGCAGTACTTC.

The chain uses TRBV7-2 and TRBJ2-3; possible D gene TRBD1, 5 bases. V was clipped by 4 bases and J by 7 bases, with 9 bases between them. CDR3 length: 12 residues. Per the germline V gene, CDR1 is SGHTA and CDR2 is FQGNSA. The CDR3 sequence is CASSYDSHTQYF. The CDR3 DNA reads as TGTGCCAGCAGCTATGACAGCCATACGCAGTATTTT.

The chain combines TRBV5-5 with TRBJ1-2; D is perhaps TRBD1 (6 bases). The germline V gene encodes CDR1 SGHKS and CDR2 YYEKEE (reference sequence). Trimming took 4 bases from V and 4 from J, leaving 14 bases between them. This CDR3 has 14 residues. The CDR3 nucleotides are TGTGCCAGCAGCCCCGATGGGGGCGCCTATGGCTACACCTTC. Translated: CASSPDGGAYGYTF.

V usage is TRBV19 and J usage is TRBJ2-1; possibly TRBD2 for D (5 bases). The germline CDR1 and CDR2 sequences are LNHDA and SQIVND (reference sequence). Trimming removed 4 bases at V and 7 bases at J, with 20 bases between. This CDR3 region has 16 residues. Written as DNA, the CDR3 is TGTGCCAGTAGTAACTCGCGCCTAGCTTCTGGTAATGAGCAGTTCTTC. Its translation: CASSNSRLASGNEQFF.

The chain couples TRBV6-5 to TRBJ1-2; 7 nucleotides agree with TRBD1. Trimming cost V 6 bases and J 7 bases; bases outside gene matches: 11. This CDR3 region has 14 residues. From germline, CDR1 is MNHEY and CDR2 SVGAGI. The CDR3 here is CASSPTGNRSGYTF. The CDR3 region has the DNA TGTGCCAGCAGCCCGACAGGGAACCGGAGTGGCTACACCTTC.

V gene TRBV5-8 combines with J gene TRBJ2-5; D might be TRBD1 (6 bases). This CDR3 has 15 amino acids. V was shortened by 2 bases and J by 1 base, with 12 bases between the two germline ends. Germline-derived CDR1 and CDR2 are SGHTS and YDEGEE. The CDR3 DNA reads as TGTGCCAGCAGCTTTCAGGGGCAGGTCCAAGAGACCCAGTACTTC. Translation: CASSFQGQVQETQYF.

The CDR3 region is CASSLVLGGEQFF. The CDR3 DNA sequence: TGTGCCAGCAGCTTAGTCTTGGGAGGTGAGCAGTTCTTC. The V gene is TRBV7-2, the J gene TRBJ2-1; D is perhaps TRBD2 (6 bases). Deletions cut 1 base from V and 9 bases from J, with 10 bases between. Germline CDR1 and CDR2: SGHTA and FQGNSA. The CDR3 spans 13 residues.

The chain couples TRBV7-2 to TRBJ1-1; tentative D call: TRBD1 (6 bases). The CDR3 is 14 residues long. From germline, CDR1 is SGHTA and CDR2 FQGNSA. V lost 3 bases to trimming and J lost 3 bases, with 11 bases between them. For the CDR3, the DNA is TGTGCCAGCAGCTTCAGGGGAAGGGACACTGAAGCTTTCTTT. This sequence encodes CASSFRGRDTEAFF.

The CDR3 region is CASSQDAEETQYF. Here the CDR3 DNA reads TGCGCCAGCAGCCAAGACGCGGAAGAGACCCAGTACTTC. The chain joins TRBV4-1 to TRBJ2-5; D call uncertain. V shed 0 bases and J shed 3 bases, with 5 bases lying between them. Germline-derived CDR1 and CDR2 are MGHRA and YSYEKL. CDR3 length: 13 amino acids.

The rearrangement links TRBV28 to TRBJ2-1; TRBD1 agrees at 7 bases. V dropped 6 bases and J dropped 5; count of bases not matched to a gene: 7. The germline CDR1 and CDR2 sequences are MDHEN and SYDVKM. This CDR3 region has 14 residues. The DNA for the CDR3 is TGTGCCAGCAGACGCGGACAGGTAAACAATGAGCAGTTCTTC. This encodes CASRRGQVNNEQFF.

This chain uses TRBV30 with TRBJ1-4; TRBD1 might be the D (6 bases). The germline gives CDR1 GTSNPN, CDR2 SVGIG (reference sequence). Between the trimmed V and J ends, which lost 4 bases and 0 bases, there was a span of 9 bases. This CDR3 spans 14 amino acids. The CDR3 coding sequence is TGTGCCTGGACCTCAGGGGCAACTAATGAAAAACTGTTTTTT. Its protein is CAWTSGATNEKLFF.

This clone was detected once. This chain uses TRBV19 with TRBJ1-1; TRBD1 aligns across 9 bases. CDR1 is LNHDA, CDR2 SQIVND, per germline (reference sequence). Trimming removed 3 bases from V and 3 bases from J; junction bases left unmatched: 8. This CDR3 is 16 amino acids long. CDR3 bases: TGTGCCAGTAGTATGGCCGGACAGGGGACTTACACTGAAGCTTTCTTT. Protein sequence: CASSMAGQGTYTEAFF.

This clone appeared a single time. The CDR3 DNA follows: TGCGCCAGCAGCTTGAGGAGCCACACTGAAGCTTTCTTT. It encodes CASSLRSHTEAFF. This sequence joins TRBV5-1 and TRBJ1-1; no clear D gene. Per the germline V gene, CDR1 is SGHRS and CDR2 is YFSETQ. This CDR3 contains 13 residues. V lost 1 base and J lost 3, with 7 bases in between. Supplemented by reference TRBV5-1 and TRBJ1-1, the full variable domain reads KAGVTQTPRYLIKTRGQQVTLSCSPISGHRSVSWYQQTPGQGLQFLFEYFSETQRNKGNFPGRFSGRQFSNSRSEMNVSTLELGDSALYLCASSLRSHTEAFFGQGTRLTVV.

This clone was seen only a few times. The CDR3 loop reads CASSPRDYGYTF. The CDR3 nucleotides are TGTGCCAGCAGCCCGAGGGACTATGGCTACACCTTC. The gene calls are TRBV7-9 and TRBJ1-2; D not resolved. This CDR3 comprises 12 residues. Germline loops: CDR1 SEHNR, CDR2 FQNEAQ (reference sequence). The V end lost 5 bases, the J end lost 3 bases, and 7 bases lay between the germline ends.